These 27 T cell receptor beta chains came from one sample sequenced in a study of blood T cell repertoires in COVID-19. Repertoires were generated with immunoSEQ multiplex PCR, while TCRdb's copy carries only in-frame clones and drops some. The sample includes just over 300,000 clones, about nine tenths of them seen just once. Material: PBMCs or T cells enriched from blood (not recorded which). Receptor source: a man aged 30 to 45 who had recovered from COVID-19.

This chain links TRBV15 with TRBJ1-1, with D tentatively TRBD1 (6 bases). V was clipped by 3 bases and J by 1 base, with 12 bases between them. The CDR3 covers 15 residues. Germline V gene lookup returns CDR1 LNHNV and CDR2 YYDKDF (reference sequence). Here the CDR3 DNA reads TGTGCCACCAGCAGCTTTTTACAGGGGAACACTGAAGCTTTCTTT. This sequence encodes CATSSFLQGNTEAFF.

V and J are TRBV5-6 and TRBJ2-5; TRBD2 aligns across 13 bases. V dropped 2 bases and J dropped 5; count of bases not matched to a gene: 6. This CDR3 has 16 amino acids. Germline CDR1 SGHDT, CDR2 YYEEEE. CDR3 in DNA: TGTGCCAGCAGCTTCTGGACTAGCGGGGGCGGGGAGACCCAGTACTTC. Encoded protein: CASSFWTSGGGETQYF.

This chain uses TRBV11-2 with TRBJ2-5; 8 nucleotides match TRBD2. The CDR3 sequence is 14 residues long. V lost 7 bases, J lost 1 base, and 5 bases stayed unmatched. Germline V gene lookup returns CDR1 SGHAT and CDR2 FQNNGV. The CDR3, as DNA: TGTGCCAGCAATCCGGGGGGGGCCCAAGAGACCCAGTACTTC. It yields the protein CASNPGGAQETQYF.

This chain links TRBV6-5 with TRBJ2-7, with 9 nucleotides matching TRBD2. V dropped 7 bases and J dropped 4; count of bases not matched to a gene: 5. CDR3 length: 13 amino acids. Germline values: CDR1 MNHEY, CDR2 SVGAGI. The CDR3 nucleotides are TGTGCCAGCACCTCGACTAGCGGTTACGAGCAGTACTTC. Translated: CASTSTSGYEQYF.

The V call is TRBV14, the J call TRBJ1-1, with TRBD1 as a possible D gene (6 bases). Germline-derived CDR1 and CDR2 are SGHDN and FVKESK. This CDR3 region has 14 residues. Between the trimmed V and J ends, which lost 2 bases and 2 bases, there was a span of 9 bases. CDR3 sequence reads: CASSQLGANTEAFF. DNA of the CDR3: TGTGCCAGCAGCCAACTGGGGGCAAACACTGAAGCTTTCTTT.

The chain recombines TRBV5-4 with TRBJ1-1; D unresolved. Germline V gene lookup returns CDR1 SGHNT and CDR2 YYREEE (reference sequence). There are 13 residues in the CDR3. Trimming removed 1 base at V and 4 bases at J, with 8 bases between. CDR3 protein: CASSLSTATEAFF. Here the CDR3 DNA reads TGTGCCAGCAGCTTGAGCACCGCCACTGAAGCTTTCTTT.

The CDR3 here is CASSQRPGFEQYF. CDR3 DNA: TGTGCCAGCAGCCAACGACCAGGGTTTGAACAGTACTTC. This chain links TRBV4-2 with TRBJ2-7; D is possibly TRBD1 (5 bases). V was shortened by 2 bases and J by 10 bases, with 15 bases between the two germline ends. This CDR3 contains 13 residues. CDR1 is LGHNA, CDR2 YNFKEQ, per germline.

The V call is TRBV29-1, the J call TRBJ1-2, with D tentatively TRBD1 (5 bases). V lost 5 bases and J lost 2, with 9 bases in between. Per the germline V gene, CDR1 is SQVTM and CDR2 is ANQGSEA. The CDR3 runs to 12 residues. CDR3 DNA: TGCAGCGTTATTAGACAGAACTATGGCTACACCTTC. Translating gives CSVIRQNYGYTF. The full variable domain, rest sourced from reference TRBV29-1 and TRBJ1-2, is SAVISQKPSRDICQRGTSLTIQCQVDSQVTMMFWYRQQPGQSLTLIATANQGSEATYESGFVIDKFPISRPNLTFSTLTVSNMSPEDSSIYLCSVIRQNYGYTFGSGTRLTVV.

This chain uses TRBV5-4 with TRBJ1-1; 7 bases line up with TRBD1. CDR1 is SGHNT, CDR2 YYREEE, per germline (reference sequence). This CDR3 comprises 14 residues. The V gene end was trimmed by 4 bases and the J gene end by 8 bases; junction bases not matched to a gene: 11. The CDR3 sequence: CASSLELDRAEAFF. Here the CDR3 DNA reads TGTGCCAGCAGCCTTGAACTCGACAGGGCCGAAGCTTTCTTT.

This clone has only one observation. The gene calls are TRBV28 and TRBJ1-5, with D perhaps matching TRBD1 (6 bases). CDR1 is MDHEN and CDR2 is SYDVKM in the germline V gene. This CDR3 is 13 amino acids long. Trimming removed 4 bases from V and 7 bases from J, with 11 bases in between. CDR3 residues: CASSSGDGQPQHF. The CDR3 bases are TGTGCCAGCAGTTCAGGGGATGGGCAGCCCCAGCATTTT.

The V gene is TRBV19, the J gene TRBJ1-4, with 8 bases aligning to TRBD1. The ends lost 3 bases at V and 5 bases at J; junction bases unmatched: 5. The CDR3 is 15 residues long. Germline assignment: CDR1 LNHDA and CDR2 SQIVND (reference sequence). Written as DNA, the CDR3 is TGTGCCAGTAGTATGGCAGGGGGCGGCAATGAAAAACTGTTTTTT. This gives the protein CASSMAGGGNEKLFF.

This chain links TRBV6-1 with TRBJ2-7; D is unresolved. Per germline, CDR1 MNHNS and CDR2 SASEGT. Between the trimmed V and J ends, which lost 2 bases and 2 bases, there was a span of 7 bases. The CDR3 totals 13 residues. CDR3 DNA sequence: TGTGCCAGCAGTGAAAACAATCCCTACGAGCAGTACTTC. This translates into CASSENNPYEQYF.

This clone was recorded only once. The J gene is TRBJ2-7, the V gene TRBV11-2, with TRBD2 matching over 8 bases. Germline V lookup: CDR1 SGHAT, CDR2 FQNNGV. The CDR3 spans 14 residues. The J segment lost 5 bases and the V segment lost 3 bases, leaving 6 bases of the junction unmatched. The CDR3 spells CASSFYGGADEQYF. CDR3 sequence (DNA): TGTGCCAGCAGCTTTTACGGGGGGGCGGACGAGCAGTACTTC. The whole variable domain, remainder taken from reference TRBV11-2 and TRBJ2-7, is EAGVAQSPRYKIIEKRQSVAFWCNPISGHATLYWYQQILGQGPKLLIQFQNNGVVDDSQLPKDRFSAERLKGVDSTLKIQPAKLEDSAVYLCASSFYGGADEQYFGPGTRLTVT.

The rearrangement joins TRBV11-3 to TRBJ2-1; 15 bases match TRBD2. Germline assignment: CDR1 SGHNT and CDR2 YENEEA. The CDR3 consists of 17 residues. V was pared by 4 bases and J by 5 bases, with 6 bases of the junction left unmatched. The CDR3: CASSSWTSGRAHNEQFF. The CDR3 DNA reads as TGTGCCAGCAGCTCATGGACTAGCGGGAGGGCCCACAATGAGCAGTTCTTC.

In its sample, this clone was seen once. Germline and junction disagree at one end, which may indicate a read error. The chain combines TRBV20-1 with TRBJ1-4, with 10 bases lining up with TRBD1. Germline V CDR1 and CDR2: DFQATT, SNEGSKA (reference sequence). CDR3 length: 11 residues. CDR3: CSARSGTGDDF. CDR3 nucleotide sequence: TGCAGTGCTAGATCCGGGACAGGGGATGATTTT.

The chain carries TRBV15 and TRBJ1-5, with 9 bases lining up with TRBD1. Losses at the gene ends were 6 bases for V and 7 bases for J; bases not matched to a gene: 7. Germline loops: CDR1 LNHNV, CDR2 YYDKDF (reference sequence). The CDR3 totals 14 residues. The CDR3 DNA follows: TGTGCCACCAGTGGAGGACAGGGGTACCAGCCCCAGCATTTT. Residues: CATSGGQGYQPQHF.

The rearrangement links TRBV7-8 to TRBJ1-4, with 7 positions matching TRBD1. From germline, CDR1 is SGHVS and CDR2 FQNEAQ. The CDR3 runs to 14 residues. The ends lost 5 bases at V and 4 bases at J; junction bases unmatched: 4. The CDR3 coding sequence is TGTGCCAGCAGCGCCCGGGACAGTAATGAAAAACTGTTTTTT. It translates to CASSARDSNEKLFF.

The chain is built from TRBV11-1 and TRBJ2-1, with D possibly being TRBD1 (6 bases). V was clipped by 5 bases and J by 4 bases, with 15 bases between them. The CDR3 contains 15 residues. Germline CDR1 reads SGHAT; CDR2 reads FQDESV (reference sequence). The CDR3, as DNA: TGTGCCAGCAGCCTAAATCCGGACAGTTACAATGAGCAGTTCTTC. Residues: CASSLNPDSYNEQFF.

J is TRBJ2-5 and V is TRBV5-1, with D maybe TRBD1 (6 bases). The CDR3 extends over 13 amino acids. Germline lookup yields CDR1 SGHRS and CDR2 YFSETQ. Trimming stripped 5 bases from V and 4 bases from J, with 12 bases between. The CDR3 DNA sequence: TGCGCCAGCAGGAAGGGGGTCGGAGAGACCCAGTACTTC. Protein sequence: CASRKGVGETQYF.

This clone was recorded once. The J gene is TRBJ2-7, the V gene TRBV27; TRBD2 matches 16 bases. After removal of 0 bases from V and 6 bases from J, the junction contained 8 bases not matched to a gene. Per germline, CDR1 MNHEY and CDR2 SMNVEV (reference sequence). The CDR3 totals 18 residues. The CDR3 DNA sequence: TGTGCCAGCAGTTTATCTTCCGGGACTAGCGGGAGGGCAATCGAGCAGTACTTC. This translates into CASSLSSGTSGRAIEQYF.

This chain joins TRBV11-3 and TRBJ1-1; no reliable D call. The V end was cut by 0 bases, the J end by 8 bases, with 10 bases between. Germline CDR1 and CDR2: SGHNT and YENEEA. The CDR3 consists of 13 residues. CDR3 DNA sequence: TGTGCCAGCAGCTTAGATTGGGCGTCAGAAGCTTTCTTT. Its protein product is CASSLDWASEAFF.

This sequence joins TRBV5-6 and TRBJ2-5; 11 bases match TRBD2. The V and J ends lost 9 bases and 4 bases, in that order; junction bases with no gene match: 5. The CDR3 covers 13 residues. The germline CDR1 and CDR2 sequences are SGHDT and YYEEEE. The CDR3: CATSGGPRETQYF. In DNA, the CDR3 is TGTGCCACTAGCGGGGGGCCTCGAGAGACCCAGTACTTC.

This clone was seen a few times. This chain links TRBV10-3 with TRBJ1-1; TRBD1 aligns across 7 bases. With V trimmed by 2 bases and J by 12 bases, 9 bases remained unmatched. The CDR3 spans 13 residues. Germline V lookup: CDR1 ENHRY, CDR2 SYGVKD. CDR3 protein: CAISEVEGASTFF. CDR3 sequence (DNA): TGTGCCATCAGTGAGGTGGAGGGGGCTTCGACTTTCTTT.

The J gene is TRBJ1-6, the V gene TRBV5-6; TRBD1 might be the D (5 bases). In germline, CDR1 is SGHDT, CDR2 YYEEEE. V was clipped by 0 bases and J by 9 bases, with 16 bases between them. The CDR3 is 16 residues long. The CDR3 DNA is TGTGCCAGCAGCTTGGAGGGACTACTAAGTGGTTCACCCCTCCACTTT. Encoded protein: CASSLEGLLSGSPLHF.

This chain connects TRBV3-1 (or the pseudogene TRBV3-2) to TRBJ1-2; D ambiguous. Germline CDR1 reads LGHDT; CDR2 reads YNNKEL (reference sequence). V lost 4 bases to trimming and J lost 6 bases, with 15 bases between them. The CDR3 contains 14 residues. This CDR3 is CASSPLGGVHGYTF. CDR3 bases: TGTGCCAGCAGCCCTCTGGGTGGAGTTCATGGCTACACCTTC.

This chain connects TRBV30 to TRBJ1-2, with D maybe TRBD1 (5 bases). V lost 1 base, J lost 4 bases, and 13 bases lay in between. Germline CDR1 is GTSNPN and CDR2 is SVGIG (reference sequence). The CDR3 covers 14 residues. DNA for the CDR3: TGTGCCTGGAGTGACAGGCTCCTCAGCTATGGCTACACCTTC. This gives the protein CAWSDRLLSYGYTF.

This chain joins TRBV12-3 or TRBV12-4 and TRBJ2-3; D gene ambiguous. The CDR3 has 13 residues. Trimming pared 4 bases from V and 2 bases from J, leaving 7 bases between. CDR3 region: CASSWALTDTQYF. The CDR3 DNA sequence: TGTGCCAGCAGTTGGGCCCTCACAGATACGCAGTATTTT.